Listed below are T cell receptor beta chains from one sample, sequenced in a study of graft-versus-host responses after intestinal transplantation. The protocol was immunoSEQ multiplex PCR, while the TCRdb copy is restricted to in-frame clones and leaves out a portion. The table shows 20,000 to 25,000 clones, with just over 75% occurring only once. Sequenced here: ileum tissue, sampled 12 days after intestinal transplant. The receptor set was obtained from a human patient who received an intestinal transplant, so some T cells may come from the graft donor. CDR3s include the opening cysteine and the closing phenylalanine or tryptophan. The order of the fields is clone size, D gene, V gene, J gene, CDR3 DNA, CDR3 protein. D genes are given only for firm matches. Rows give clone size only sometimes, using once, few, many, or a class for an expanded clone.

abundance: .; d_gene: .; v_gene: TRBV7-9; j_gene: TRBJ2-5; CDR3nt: TGTGCCAGCAGCTTAGGGGCGCAAAGAGAGACCCAGTACTTC; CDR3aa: CASSLGAQRETQYF
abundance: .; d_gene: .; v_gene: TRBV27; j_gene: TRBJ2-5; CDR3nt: TGTGCCAGCAGTCCGACGCTAGGGGGGGGAGAGACCCAGTACTTC; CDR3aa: CASSPTLGGGETQYF
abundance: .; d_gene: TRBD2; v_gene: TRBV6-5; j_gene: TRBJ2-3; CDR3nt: TGTGCCAGCAGTTGGACTAGCGGAGCCTACACAGATACGCAGTATTTT; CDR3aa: CASSWTSGAYTDTQYF
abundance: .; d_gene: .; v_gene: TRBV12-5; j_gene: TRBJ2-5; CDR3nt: TGTGCTAGTGGTTTGTCCAGGCGCCAAGAGACCCAGTACTTC; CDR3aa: CASGLSRRQETQYF
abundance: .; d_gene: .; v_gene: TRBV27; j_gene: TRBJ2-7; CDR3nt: TGTGCCAGCAGTTTAGGTCGGGGTCTGTACGAGCAGTACTTC; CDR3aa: CASSLGRGLYEQYF
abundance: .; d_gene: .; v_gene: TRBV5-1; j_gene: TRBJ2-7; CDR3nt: TGCGCCAGCAGCTTAAGTAGCTCCTACGAGCAGTACTTC; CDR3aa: CASSLSSSYEQYF
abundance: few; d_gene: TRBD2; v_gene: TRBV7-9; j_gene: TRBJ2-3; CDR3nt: TGTGCCAGCAGCTCGACTAGCGGACTCACAGATACGCAGTATTTT; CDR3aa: CASSSTSGLTDTQYF
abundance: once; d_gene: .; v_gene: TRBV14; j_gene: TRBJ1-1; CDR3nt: TGTGCCAGCAGCCTGCCAGGGGTGAACACTGAAGCTTTCTTT; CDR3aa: CASSLPGVNTEAFF
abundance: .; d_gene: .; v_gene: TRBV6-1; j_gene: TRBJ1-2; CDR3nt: TGTGCCAGCAGTGTTGAAGGAGTTGGCTACACCTTC; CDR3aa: CASSVEGVGYTF
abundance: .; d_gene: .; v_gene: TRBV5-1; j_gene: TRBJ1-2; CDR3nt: TGCGCCAGCAGCTTGACAGGGTCCGGCTACACCTTC; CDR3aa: CASSLTGSGYTF
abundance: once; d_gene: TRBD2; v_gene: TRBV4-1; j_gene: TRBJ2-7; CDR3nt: TGCGCCAGCAGCCCCGGACTAGGAAGTTACGAGCAGTACTTC; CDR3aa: CASSPGLGSYEQYF
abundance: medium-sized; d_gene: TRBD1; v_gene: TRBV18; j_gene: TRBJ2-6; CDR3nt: TGTGCCAGCTCACCACGTGGACAGGGGAGCCTTGGGGCCAACGTCCTGACTTTC; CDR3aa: CASSPRGQGSLGANVLTF
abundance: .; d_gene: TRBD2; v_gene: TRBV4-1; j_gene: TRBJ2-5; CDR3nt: TGCGCCAGCAGCCCGCGGACTAGCGAAGAGACCCAGTACTTC; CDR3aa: CASSPRTSEETQYF
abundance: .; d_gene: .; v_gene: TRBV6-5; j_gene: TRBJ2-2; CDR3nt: TGTGCCAGCAGTCCAGGGGGGTTCGTCGGGGAGCTGTTTTTT; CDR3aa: CASSPGGFVGELFF
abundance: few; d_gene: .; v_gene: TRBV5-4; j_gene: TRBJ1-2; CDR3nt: TGTGCCAGCAGCTCTAGCGGGCGGGATGGCTACACCTTC; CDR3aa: CASSSSGRDGYTF
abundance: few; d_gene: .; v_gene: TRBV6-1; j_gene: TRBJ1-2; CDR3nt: TGTGCCAGCAGTTACGGGTATGGCTACACCTTC; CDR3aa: CASSYGYGYTF
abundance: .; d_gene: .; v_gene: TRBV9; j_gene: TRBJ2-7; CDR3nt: TGTGCCAGCAGCCAAGATACGGCCGGGTTGTACGAGCAGTACTTC; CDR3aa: CASSQDTAGLYEQYF
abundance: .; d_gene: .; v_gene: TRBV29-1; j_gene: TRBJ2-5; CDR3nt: TGCAGCGTTACGACATGGCCTGGAGAGACCCAGTACTTC; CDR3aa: CSVTTWPGETQYF
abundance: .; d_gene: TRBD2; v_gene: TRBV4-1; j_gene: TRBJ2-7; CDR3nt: TGCGCCAGCAGCCCGAGGGAGGGGTATACCTACGAGCAGTACTTC; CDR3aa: CASSPREGYTYEQYF
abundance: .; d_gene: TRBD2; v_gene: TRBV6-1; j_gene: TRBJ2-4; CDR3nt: TGTGCCAGCAGCCGTAGCGGGGGGAATAAAAACATTCAGTACTTC; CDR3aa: CASSRSGGNKNIQYF
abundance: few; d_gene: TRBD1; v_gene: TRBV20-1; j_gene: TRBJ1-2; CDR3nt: TGCAGTGAGGCAACAGGGGGTGGCTACACCTTC; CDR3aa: CSEATGGGYTF
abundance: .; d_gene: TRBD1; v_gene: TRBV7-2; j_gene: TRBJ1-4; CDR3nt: TGTGCCAGCAGCGATGACAGGGGTAATGAAAAACTGTTTTTT; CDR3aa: CASSDDRGNEKLFF
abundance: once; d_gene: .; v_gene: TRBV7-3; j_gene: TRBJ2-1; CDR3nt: TGTGCCAGCACCCGACTCAGCGGGTATTCCTACAATGAGCAGTTCTTC; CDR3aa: CASTRLSGYSYNEQFF
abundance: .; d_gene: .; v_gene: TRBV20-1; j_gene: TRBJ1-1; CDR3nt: TGCAATTCGGGGGACACTGAAGCTTTCTTT; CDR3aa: CNSGDTEAFF
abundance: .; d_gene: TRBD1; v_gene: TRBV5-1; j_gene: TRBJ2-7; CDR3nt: TGCGCCAGCAGCTTTGGGACAGGGGTTACCTACGAGCAGTACTTC; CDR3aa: CASSFGTGVTYEQYF
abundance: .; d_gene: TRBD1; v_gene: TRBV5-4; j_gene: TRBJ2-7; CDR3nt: TGTGCCAGCAGTAAGACAGGGGGGGGCTCCTACGAGCAGTACTTC; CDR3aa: CASSKTGGGSYEQYF
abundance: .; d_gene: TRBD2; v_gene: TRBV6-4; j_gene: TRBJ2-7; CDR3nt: TGTGCCACCATCGTAGCGGGACGGTACGAGCAGTACTTC; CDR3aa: CATIVAGRYEQYF
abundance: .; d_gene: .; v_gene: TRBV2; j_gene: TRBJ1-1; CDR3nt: TGTGCCAGCCTCAGGGGCAAAGCTTTCTTT; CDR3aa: CASLRGKAFF
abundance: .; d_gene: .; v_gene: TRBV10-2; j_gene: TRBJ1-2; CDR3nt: TGCGCCAGCAGGAGGAGGGGCTACTATGGCTACACCTTC; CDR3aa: CASRRRGYYGYTF
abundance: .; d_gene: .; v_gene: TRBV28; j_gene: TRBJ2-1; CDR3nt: TGTGCCAGCAGTTTGCCGGGGAGCTCCTACAATGAGCAGTTCTTC; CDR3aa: CASSLPGSSYNEQFF
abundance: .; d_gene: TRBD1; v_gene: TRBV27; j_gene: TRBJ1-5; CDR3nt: TGTGCCAGCGGGGACAGGTTCCCCCTAAATCAGCCCCAGCATTTT; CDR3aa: CASGDRFPLNQPQHF
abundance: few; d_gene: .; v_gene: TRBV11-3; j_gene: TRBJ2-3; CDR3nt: TGTGCCAGCAGCTTTTCACTAAACACAGATACGCAGTATTTT; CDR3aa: CASSFSLNTDTQYF
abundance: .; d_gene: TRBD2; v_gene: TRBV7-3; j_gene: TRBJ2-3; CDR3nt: TGTGCCAGCAGCTTAGAGGGGGAAGGTGGTAGCGGGGCCCCCACAGATACGCAGTATTTT; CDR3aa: CASSLEGEGGSGAPTDTQYF
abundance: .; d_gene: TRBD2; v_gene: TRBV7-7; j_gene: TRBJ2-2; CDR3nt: TGTGCTAGCAGCCGGGGGGTAGCGAACACCGGGGAGCTGTTTTTT; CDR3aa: CASSRGVANTGELFF
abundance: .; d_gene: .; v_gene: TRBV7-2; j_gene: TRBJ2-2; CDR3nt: TGTGCCAGCAGCTTACCCCATGCCGGGGAGCTGTTTTTT; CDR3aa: CASSLPHAGELFF
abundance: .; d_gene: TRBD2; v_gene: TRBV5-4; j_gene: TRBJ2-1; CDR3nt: TGTGCCAGCAGCCCCGCGGGGGGTGTGGAGCAGTTCTTC; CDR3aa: CASSPAGGVEQFF
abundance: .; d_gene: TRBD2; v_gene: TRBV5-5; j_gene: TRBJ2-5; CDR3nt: TGTGCCAGCAAACCGGGACTAGCGCTCCAAGAGACCCAGTACTTC; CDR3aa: CASKPGLALQETQYF
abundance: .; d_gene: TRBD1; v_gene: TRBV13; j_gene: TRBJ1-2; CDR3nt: TGTGCCAGCAGCTTAGCGGACAGGGTGACGGAAGGCTACACCTTC; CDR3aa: CASSLADRVTEGYTF
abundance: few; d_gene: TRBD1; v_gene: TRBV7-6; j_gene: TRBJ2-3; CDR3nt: TGTGCCAGCAGCTTACGGGACAGGGAAAGAGATAACCCAGATACGCAGTATTTT; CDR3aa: CASSLRDRERDNPDTQYF
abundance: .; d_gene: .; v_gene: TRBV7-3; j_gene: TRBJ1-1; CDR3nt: TGTGCCAGCAGCCGATACCCAGGGGCGTGGTACACTGAAGCTTTCTTT; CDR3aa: CASSRYPGAWYTEAFF
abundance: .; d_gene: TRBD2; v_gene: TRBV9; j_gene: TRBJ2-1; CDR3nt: TGTGCCAGCAGCCCTAATATAGCGGGCTCCTACAATGAGCAGTTCTTC; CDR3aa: CASSPNIAGSYNEQFF
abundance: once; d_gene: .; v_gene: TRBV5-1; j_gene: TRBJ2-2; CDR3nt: TGCGCCAGCAGCCCCTGGGGCCCGGTGAACGGGGAGCTGTTTTTT; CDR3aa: CASSPWGPVNGELFF
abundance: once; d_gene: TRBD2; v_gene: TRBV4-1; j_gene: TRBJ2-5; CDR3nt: TGCGCCAGCAGCCAAGATCCCGGGAGGGCGGGGACCCAGTACTTC; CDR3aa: CASSQDPGRAGTQYF
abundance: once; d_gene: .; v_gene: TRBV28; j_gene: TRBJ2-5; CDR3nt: TGTGCCAGCAGTTTCTCAGGGATGGAGACCCAGTACTTC; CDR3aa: CASSFSGMETQYF
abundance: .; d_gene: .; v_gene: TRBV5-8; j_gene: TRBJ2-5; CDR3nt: TGTGCCAGCAGCGCTACTAGATGGCAGACCCAGTACTTC; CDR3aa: CASSATRWQTQYF
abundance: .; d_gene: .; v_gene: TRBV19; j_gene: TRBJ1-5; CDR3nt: TGTGCCAGTAGTGGAGGATTTCAGCCCCAGCATTTT; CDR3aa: CASSGGFQPQHF
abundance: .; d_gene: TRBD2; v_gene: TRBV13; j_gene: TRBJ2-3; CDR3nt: TGTGCCAGCAGCTTAGTGGGGGGGGGAGCAGATACGCAGTATTTT; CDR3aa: CASSLVGGGADTQYF
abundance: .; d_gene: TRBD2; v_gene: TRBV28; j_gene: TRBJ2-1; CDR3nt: TGTGCCAGCACTAGCGGGGGCCATTTCTATGAGCAGTTCTTC; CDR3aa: CASTSGGHFYEQFF
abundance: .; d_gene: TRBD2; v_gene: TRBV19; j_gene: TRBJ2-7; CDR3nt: TGTGCCAGTAGTATTGGGGGGGGTGAGCAGTACTTC; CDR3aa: CASSIGGGEQYF
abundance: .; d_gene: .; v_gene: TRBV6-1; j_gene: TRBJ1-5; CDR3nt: TGTGCCAGCACTCGGGAGGGTAATCAGCCCCAGCATTTT; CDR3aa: CASTREGNQPQHF
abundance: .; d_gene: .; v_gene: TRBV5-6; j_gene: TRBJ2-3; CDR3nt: TGTGCCAGCAGCTTTTTTACCGGGGATACGCAGTATTTT; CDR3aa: CASSFFTGDTQYF
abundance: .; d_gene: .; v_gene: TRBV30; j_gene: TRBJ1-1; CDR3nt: TGTGCCTGGAGCCGAAGGACTTACACTGAAGCTTTCTTT; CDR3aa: CAWSRRTYTEAFF
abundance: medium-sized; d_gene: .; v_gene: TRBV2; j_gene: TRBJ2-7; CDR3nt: TGTGCCAGCAGGGGGCTCTACGAGCAGTACTTC; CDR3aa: CASRGLYEQYF
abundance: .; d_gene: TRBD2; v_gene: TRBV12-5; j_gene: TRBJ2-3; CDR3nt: TGTGCTAGTGGTTTGGTAAGGGCTAGCGGGGGGACAGATACGCAGTATTTT; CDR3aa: CASGLVRASGGTDTQYF
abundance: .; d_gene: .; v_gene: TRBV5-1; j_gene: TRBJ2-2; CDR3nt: TGCGCCAGCAGCTTGGCCTCCAAGGGGGACTATAACACCGGGGAGCTGTTTTTT; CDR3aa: CASSLASKGDYNTGELFF